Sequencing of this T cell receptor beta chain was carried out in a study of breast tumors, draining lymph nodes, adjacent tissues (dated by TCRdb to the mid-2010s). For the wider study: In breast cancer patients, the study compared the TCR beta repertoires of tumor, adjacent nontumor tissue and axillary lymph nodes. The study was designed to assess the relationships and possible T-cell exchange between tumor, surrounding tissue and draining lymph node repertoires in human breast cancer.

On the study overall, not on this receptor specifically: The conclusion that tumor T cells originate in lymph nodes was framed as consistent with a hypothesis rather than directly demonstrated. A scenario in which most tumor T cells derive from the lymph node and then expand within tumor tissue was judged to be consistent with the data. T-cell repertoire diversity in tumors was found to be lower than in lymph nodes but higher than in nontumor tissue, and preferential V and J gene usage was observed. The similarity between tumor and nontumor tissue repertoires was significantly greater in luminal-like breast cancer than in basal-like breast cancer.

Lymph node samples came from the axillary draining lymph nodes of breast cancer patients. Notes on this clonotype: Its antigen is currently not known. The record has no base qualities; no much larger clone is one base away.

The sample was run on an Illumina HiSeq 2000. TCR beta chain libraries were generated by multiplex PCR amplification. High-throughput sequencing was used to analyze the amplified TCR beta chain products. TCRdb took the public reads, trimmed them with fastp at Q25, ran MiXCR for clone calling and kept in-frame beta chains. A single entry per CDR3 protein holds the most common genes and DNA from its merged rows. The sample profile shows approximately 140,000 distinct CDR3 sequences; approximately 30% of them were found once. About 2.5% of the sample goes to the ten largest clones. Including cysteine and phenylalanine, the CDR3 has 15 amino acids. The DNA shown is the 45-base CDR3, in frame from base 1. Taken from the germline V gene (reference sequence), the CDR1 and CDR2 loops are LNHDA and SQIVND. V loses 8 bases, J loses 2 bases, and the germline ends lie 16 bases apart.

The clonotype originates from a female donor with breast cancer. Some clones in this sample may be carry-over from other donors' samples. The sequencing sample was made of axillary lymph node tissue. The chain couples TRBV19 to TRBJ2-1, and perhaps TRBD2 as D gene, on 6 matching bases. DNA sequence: TGTGCCAGTGGCATCCGGGACTTAGCCTACAATGAGCAGTTCTTC. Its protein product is CASGIRDLAYNEQFF.